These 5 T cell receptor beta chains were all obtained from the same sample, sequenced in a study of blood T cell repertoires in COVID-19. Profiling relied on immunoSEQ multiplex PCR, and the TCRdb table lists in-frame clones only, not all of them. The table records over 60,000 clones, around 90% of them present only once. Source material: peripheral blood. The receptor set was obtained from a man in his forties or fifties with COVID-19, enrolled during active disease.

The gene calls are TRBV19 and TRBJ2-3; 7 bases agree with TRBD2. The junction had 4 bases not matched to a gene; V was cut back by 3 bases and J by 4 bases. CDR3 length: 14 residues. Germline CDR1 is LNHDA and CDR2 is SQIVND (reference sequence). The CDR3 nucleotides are TGTGCCAGTAGTATCGGCCGGGGGGCAGATACGCAGTATTTT. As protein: CASSIGRGADTQYF.

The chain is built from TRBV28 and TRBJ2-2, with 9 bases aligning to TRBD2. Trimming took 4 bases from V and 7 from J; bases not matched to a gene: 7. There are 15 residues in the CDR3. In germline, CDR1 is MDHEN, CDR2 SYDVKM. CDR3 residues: CASSYFSGSYGELFF. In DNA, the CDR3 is TGTGCCAGCAGTTATTTTAGCGGGAGTTACGGGGAGCTGTTTTTT.

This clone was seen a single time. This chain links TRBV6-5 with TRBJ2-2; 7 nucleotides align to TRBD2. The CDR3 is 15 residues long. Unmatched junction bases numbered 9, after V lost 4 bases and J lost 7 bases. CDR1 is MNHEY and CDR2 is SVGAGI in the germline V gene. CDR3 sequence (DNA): TGTGCCAGCAGTTTTACTGCGGGAGCGAGCGGGGAGCTGTTTTTT. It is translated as CASSFTAGASGELFF.

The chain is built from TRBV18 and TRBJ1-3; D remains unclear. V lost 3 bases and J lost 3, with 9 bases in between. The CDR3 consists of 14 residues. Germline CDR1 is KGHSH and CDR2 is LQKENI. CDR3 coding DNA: TGTGCCAGCTCACCGGTAGAATATGGAAACACCATATATTTT. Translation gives CASSPVEYGNTIYF.

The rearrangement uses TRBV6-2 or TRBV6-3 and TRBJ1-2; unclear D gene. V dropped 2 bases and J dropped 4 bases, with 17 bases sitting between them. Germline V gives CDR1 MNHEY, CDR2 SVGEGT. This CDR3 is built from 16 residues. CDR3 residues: CASSYRPGDSGYGYTF. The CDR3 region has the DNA TGTGCCAGCAGTTACCGTCCCGGGGATTCGGGCTATGGCTACACCTTC.